One and the same sample provided the 29 T cell receptor beta chains below, sequenced in a study of neurological immune-mediated disorders. TCRdb independently ran MiXCR on the 5' RACE reads; one entry per CDR3 protein. Of about 10,000 distinct CDR3 sequences in the sample, around 21% are singletons; the top ten hold roughly an eighth. Input material: CD8+ T cells from blood. The receptors derive from a woman aged 40 to 55 with multiple sclerosis.

By its share, this clonotype is medium-sized (0.01 to 0.1%). One junction end does not reproduce the germline sequence, and a read error may be involved. The J gene is TRBJ1-1, the V gene TRBV9; D not certain. This CDR3 is built from 14 residues. Germline V gene data show CDR1 as SGDLS and CDR2 as YYNGEE. The CDR3 nucleotides read TGTGCCAGCAGTGTAGAGATCGAGGGCACTGAAGCTTTCTTT. Its protein product is CASSVEIEGTEAFF.

This clonotype has a count of ten or more. The chain recombines TRBV5-5 with TRBJ1-1, with a possible D match to TRBD1 (5 bases). Between the trimmed V and J ends, which lost 6 bases and 1 base, there was a span of 10 bases. CDR1 is SGHKS, CDR2 YYEKEE, per germline (reference sequence). CDR3 length: 13 amino acids. This CDR3 is CASNLDRNTEAFF. The CDR3 DNA reads as TGTGCCAGCAACTTAGACAGGAACACTGAAGCTTTCTTT. Complete variable domain (other parts from reference TRBV5-5 and TRBJ1-1): DAGVTQSPTHLIKTRGQQVTLRCSPISGHKSVSWYQQVLGQGPQFIFQYYEKEERGRGNFPDRFSARQFPNYSSELNVNALLLGDSALYLCASNLDRNTEAFFGQGTRLTVV.

This clonotype was seen at least ten times. The rearrangement links TRBV29-1 to TRBJ2-7, with D perhaps matching TRBD2 (5 bases). Germline CDR1 is SQVTM and CDR2 is ANQGSEA. The CDR3 runs to 14 residues. The germline V and J ends were trimmed by 7 bases and 2 bases, with 18 bases remaining between them. CDR3: CSATGDKEPYEQYF. CDR3 DNA: TGCAGCGCCACCGGGGATAAGGAACCCTACGAGCAGTACTTC.

This clonotype rates as medium-sized. V and J are TRBV7-9 and TRBJ2-3, with D uncertain. The CDR3 length is 15 residues. Trimming left V 2 bases short and J 1 base short, with 10 bases between. The germline V gene has CDR1 SEHNR and CDR2 FQNEAQ (reference sequence). CDR3 residues: CASSLKRIGTDTQYF. The CDR3 region has the DNA TGTGCCAGCAGCTTAAAGAGGATTGGCACAGATACGCAGTATTTT.

This clonotype is labeled medium-sized (0.01 to 0.1%). The rearrangement uses TRBV29-1 and TRBJ2-2, with D possibly matching TRBD1 (5 bases). V lost 1 base and J 4 bases, leaving 13 bases between the germline ends. Germline CDR1 and CDR2: SQVTM and ANQGSEA. The CDR3 extends over 15 amino acids. The CDR3 reads CSVEVEGAGTGELFF. The CDR3 DNA reads as TGCAGCGTTGAAGTGGAAGGGGCCGGCACCGGGGAGCTGTTTTTT.

Written as DNA, the CDR3 is TGCGCCAGCAGCGCCCGGGCCCGACCAAGTGAGCAGTTCTTC. Amino acid sequence: CASSARARPSEQFF. The chain carries TRBV5-1 and TRBJ2-1; D gene ambiguous. The germline gives CDR1 SGHRS, CDR2 YFSETQ. The CDR3 spans 14 residues. V was cut by 4 bases and J by 9 bases, with 17 bases left in between.

Turning to this clonotype: This sequence may be a read error, since a much larger clone differs from it by one base. The chain is built from TRBV11-3 and TRBJ2-2; D possibly corresponds to TRBD2 (5 bases). CDR1 is SGHNT and CDR2 is YENEEA in the germline V gene. The CDR3 sequence is 12 residues long. Trimming removed 5 bases at V and 7 bases at J, with 8 bases between. The CDR3 reads CASSQEVGELFF. The DNA for the CDR3 is TGTGCCAGCAGCCAGGAGGTCGGGGAGCTGTTTTTT.

This clonotype was seen repeatedly, ten times or more. This sequence joins TRBV5-5 and TRBJ1-2; a weak D match, TRBD1 (6 bases). This CDR3 contains 13 residues. The germline V gene encodes CDR1 SGHKS and CDR2 YYEKEE (reference sequence). V shed 4 bases and J shed 4 bases, with 11 bases lying between them. CDR3 nucleotide sequence: TGTGCCAGCAGCGAGGACAGTTTCTATGGCTACACCTTC. Its protein product is CASSEDSFYGYTF. Complete variable domain (other parts from reference TRBV5-5 and TRBJ1-2): DAGVTQSPTHLIKTRGQQVTLRCSPISGHKSVSWYQQVLGQGPQFIFQYYEKEERGRGNFPDRFSARQFPNYSSELNVNALLLGDSALYLCASSEDSFYGYTFGSGTRLTVV.

This clonotype was detected ten times or more. V usage is TRBV9 and J usage is TRBJ2-1; 8 bases align to TRBD2. V shed 0 bases and J 7 bases; nucleotides not matched to a gene: 6. CDR3 size: 15 residues. In germline, CDR1 is SGDLS, CDR2 YYNGEE. The CDR3 sequence is CASSVVSGAGNEQFF. CDR3 nucleotide sequence: TGTGCCAGCAGCGTAGTTAGCGGGGCCGGGAATGAGCAGTTCTTC.

This clonotype was picked up many times. The chain combines TRBV5-6 with TRBJ2-7; 9 bases align to TRBD2. The CDR3 is 14 residues long. Per the germline V gene, CDR1 is SGHDT and CDR2 is YYEEEE. V trimming: 0 bases; J trimming: 6 bases; junction bases outside the gene matches: 4. The CDR3 DNA sequence: TGTGCCAGCAGCTTGGGCGGGGGGGCAAGCGAGCAGTACTTC. This gives the protein CASSLGGGASEQYF.

By share, this clonotype ranks as medium-sized (0.01 to 0.1%). The V and J genes are TRBV5-1 and TRBJ1-1, with D maybe TRBD1 (5 bases). CDR3 length: 15 amino acids. Trimming took 3 bases from V and 0 from J, leaving 12 bases between them. Germline V CDR1 and CDR2: SGHRS, YFSETQ. DNA for the CDR3: TGCGCCAGCAGCTCTGGGACGGTGATGAACACTGAAGCTTTCTTT. Encoded protein: CASSSGTVMNTEAFF. Full variable domain (remainder filled in from reference TRBV5-1 and TRBJ1-1): KAGVTQTPRYLIKTRGQQVTLSCSPISGHRSVSWYQQTPGQGLQFLFEYFSETQRNKGNFPGRFSGRQFSNSRSEMNVSTLELGDSALYLCASSSGTVMNTEAFFGQGTRLTVV.

By share, this clonotype ranks as medium-sized. V gene TRBV20-1 combines with J gene TRBJ2-7, with D hard to call. Germline V gives CDR1 DFQATT, CDR2 SNEGSKA (reference sequence). This CDR3 region has 11 residues. Deletions cut 5 bases from V and 3 bases from J, with 8 bases between. The CDR3 nucleotides are TGCAGTGCTGCGCTGGGCTACGAGCAGTACTTC. Translated, it gives CSAALGYEQYF.

J is TRBJ1-1 and V is TRBV18, with D maybe TRBD1 (5 bases). Germline V gene lookup returns CDR1 KGHSH and CDR2 LQKENI. Trimming shortened V by 3 bases and J by 1 base, and 6 bases separated the two germline ends. This CDR3 is 13 amino acids long. The CDR3 bases are TGTGCCAGCTCACCCACAGGGAACACTGAAGCTTTCTTT. It translates to CASSPTGNTEAFF.

This clonotype counts as large (0.1 to 1%). CDR3 DNA: TGCGCCAGCAGCACCTGGGGCCCCAATGAGCAGTTCTTC. It specifies CASSTWGPNEQFF. The rearrangement uses TRBV5-1 and TRBJ2-1; D may be TRBD1 (5 bases). The CDR3 has 13 residues. From germline, CDR1 is SGHRS and CDR2 YFSETQ. Trimming left V 4 bases short and J 6 bases short, with 11 bases between.

This clonotype is categorized as medium-sized. The rearrangement links TRBV6-1 to TRBJ2-1; D may be TRBD1 (5 bases). This CDR3 has 15 amino acids. With 3 bases removed from V and 2 bases from J, the gap between germline ends came to 11 bases. Per the germline V gene, CDR1 is MNHNS and CDR2 is SASEGT. CDR3 loop: CASSDFRVPYNEQFF. The CDR3 DNA follows: TGTGCCAGCAGTGACTTCAGGGTACCCTACAATGAGCAGTTCTTC.

This clonotype was counted many times. The CDR3 nucleotides are TGCGCCAGCCGGGATCAGGGAGGGCAAAACATTCAGTACTTC. This translates into CASRDQGGQNIQYF. J is TRBJ2-4 and V is TRBV5-1, with 7 bases aligning to TRBD2. Germline CDR1 SGHRS, CDR2 YFSETQ. J gave up 5 bases and V 7 bases, and 9 bases lay outside the gene matches. The CDR3 contains 14 residues. Full variable domain (outside the CDR3, taken from reference TRBV5-1 and TRBJ2-4): KAGVTQTPRYLIKTRGQQVTLSCSPISGHRSVSWYQQTPGQGLQFLFEYFSETQRNKGNFPGRFSGRQFSNSRSEMNVSTLELGDSALYLCASRDQGGQNIQYFGAGTRLSVL.

In its sample, this clonotype was seen many times. The chain has TRBV12-3 or TRBV12-4 and TRBJ1-2, with 8 bases aligning to TRBD1. The V gene end was trimmed by 4 bases and the J gene end by 7 bases; junction bases not matched to a gene: 5. The CDR3 spans 13 residues. The CDR3 loop is CASSSGQGGGYTF. The CDR3, as DNA: TGTGCCAGCAGTTCCGGACAGGGTGGTGGCTACACCTTC.

This clonotype was seen a handful of times. The rearrangement links TRBV10-3 to TRBJ2-3; D tentatively fits TRBD1 or TRBD2 (5 bases each). Deletions cut 6 bases from V and 9 bases from J, with 16 bases between. Per germline, CDR1 ENHRY and CDR2 SYGVKD. The CDR3 extends over 13 amino acids. This chain's CDR3 is CAISWAGTPTQYF. The DNA for the CDR3 is TGTGCCATCAGCTGGGCCGGGACGCCCACGCAGTATTTT.

In its sample, this clonotype was seen once. V usage is TRBV11-2 and J usage is TRBJ2-1; D perhaps matches TRBD2 (6 bases). This CDR3 has 14 amino acids. V was cut by 6 bases and J by 1 base, with 10 bases left in between. CDR1 SGHAT and CDR2 FQNNGV come from the germline V gene. The chain's CDR3 is CASSHRGSYNEQFF. The DNA of the CDR3 is TGTGCCAGCAGTCACCGGGGGTCCTACAATGAGCAGTTCTTC. The full variable domain, in which reference TRBV11-2 and TRBJ2-1 provide the parts outside the CDR3, is EAGVAQSPRYKIIEKRQSVAFWCNPISGHATLYWYQQILGQGPKLLIQFQNNGVVDDSQLPKDRFSAERLKGVDSTLKIQPAKLEDSAVYLCASSHRGSYNEQFFGPGTRLTVL.

This clonotype was detected ten times or more. CDR3 sequence (DNA): TGTGCCGGACAACATCCGACCGGGGAGCTGTTTTTT. This sequence encodes CAGQHPTGELFF. J is TRBJ2-2 and V is TRBV18, with D maybe TRBD1 (5 bases). V lost 11 bases and J 5 bases, leaving 12 bases between the germline ends. Germline CDR1 is KGHSH and CDR2 is LQKENI. The CDR3 has 12 residues.

This chain connects TRBV10-3 to TRBJ1-2, with 10 positions matching TRBD1. V dropped 4 bases and J dropped 4; count of bases not matched to a gene: 12. There are 17 residues in the CDR3. The germline CDR1 and CDR2 sequences are ENHRY and SYGVKD. The CDR3 here is CAISVKEGDRGSYGYTF. DNA of the CDR3: TGTGCCATCAGTGTGAAGGAGGGGGACAGGGGCTCCTATGGCTACACCTTC.

Many counts were recorded for this clonotype. This chain connects TRBV7-9 to TRBJ1-2; the D is unclear. This CDR3 comprises 13 residues. Germline V CDR1 and CDR2: SEHNR, FQNEAQ (reference sequence). V was trimmed by 6 bases and J by 7 bases, leaving 15 bases between them. CDR3 nucleotides: TGTGCCAGCAGGATCTCGACGGGTTTTGGCTACACCTTC. Translation gives CASRISTGFGYTF.

This clonotype was counted at least ten times. The chain has TRBV5-5 and TRBJ2-1; 7 bases are a match to TRBD1. Germline CDR1 is SGHKS and CDR2 is YYEKEE (reference sequence). There are 16 residues in the CDR3. With 3 bases clipped from V and 3 bases from J, the junction kept 9 bases outside the gene matches. The chain's CDR3 is CASSSHTGTDYNEQFF. In nucleotides, the CDR3 is TGTGCCAGCAGCTCCCATACCGGGACAGACTACAATGAGCAGTTCTTC.

By frequency in the sample, this clonotype is medium-sized. J is TRBJ2-1 and V is TRBV5-1, with 10 bases that match TRBD1. The CDR3 is 14 residues long. Germline V CDR1 and CDR2: SGHRS, YFSETQ. J lost 1 base, V lost 8 bases, and 3 bases had no gene match. The CDR3 DNA sequence: TGCGCCAGTCGGGACAGGGGTTCCTACAATGAGCAGTTCTTC. This translates into CASRDRGSYNEQFF.

This clonotype appeared many times. The chain employs TRBV2 and TRBJ2-7; TRBD1 matches at 7 bases. This CDR3 has 16 amino acids. The V segment lost 2 bases and the J segment 0 bases; nucleotides outside the gene matches: 7. CDR1 is SNHLY and CDR2 is FYNNEI in the germline V gene. The CDR3 is CASSEIGTASSYEQYF. The DNA for the CDR3 is TGTGCCAGCAGTGAAATTGGGACAGCGAGCTCCTACGAGCAGTACTTC.

This chain uses TRBV20-1 with TRBJ2-1, with 8 bases that match TRBD2. Per germline, CDR1 DFQATT and CDR2 SNEGSKA (reference sequence). The CDR3 extends over 16 amino acids. After removal of 2 bases from V and 4 bases from J, the junction contained 10 bases not matched to a gene. The chain's CDR3 is CSARLPLGGGYNEQFF. CDR3 nucleotides: TGCAGTGCTAGACTACCACTGGGCGGGGGGTACAATGAGCAGTTCTTC.

This clonotype is large in the sample. This sequence joins TRBV4-1 and TRBJ2-7; D is unresolved. V lost 2 bases and J lost 5, with 10 bases in between. Germline CDR1 is MGHRA and CDR2 is YSYEKL. This CDR3 contains 13 residues. DNA for the CDR3: TGCGCCAGCAGCCAAACCATACCTAACGAGCAGTACTTC. This encodes CASSQTIPNEQYF.

This clonotype was recorded at least ten times. This chain connects TRBV3-1 to TRBJ2-3; 7 bases align to TRBD2. CDR1 and CDR2 (germline): LGHDT, YNNKEL (reference sequence). This CDR3 is 15 amino acids long. V shed 3 bases, J shed 0 bases, and the junction held 3 bases outside the gene matches. CDR3 nucleotide sequence: TGTGCCAGCAGCCACCGGCGGGGGAGCACAGATACGCAGTATTTT. The encoded protein is CASSHRRGSTDTQYF.

V gene TRBV5-6 combines with J gene TRBJ1-2; D remains ambiguous. CDR1 and CDR2 (germline): SGHDT, YYEEEE. The CDR3 spans 12 residues. Between the trimmed V and J ends, which lost 4 bases and 5 bases, there was a span of 9 bases. The CDR3 DNA sequence: TGTGCCAGCAGCCCCCGGAGGTATGGCTACACCTTC. Its protein product is CASSPRRYGYTF.